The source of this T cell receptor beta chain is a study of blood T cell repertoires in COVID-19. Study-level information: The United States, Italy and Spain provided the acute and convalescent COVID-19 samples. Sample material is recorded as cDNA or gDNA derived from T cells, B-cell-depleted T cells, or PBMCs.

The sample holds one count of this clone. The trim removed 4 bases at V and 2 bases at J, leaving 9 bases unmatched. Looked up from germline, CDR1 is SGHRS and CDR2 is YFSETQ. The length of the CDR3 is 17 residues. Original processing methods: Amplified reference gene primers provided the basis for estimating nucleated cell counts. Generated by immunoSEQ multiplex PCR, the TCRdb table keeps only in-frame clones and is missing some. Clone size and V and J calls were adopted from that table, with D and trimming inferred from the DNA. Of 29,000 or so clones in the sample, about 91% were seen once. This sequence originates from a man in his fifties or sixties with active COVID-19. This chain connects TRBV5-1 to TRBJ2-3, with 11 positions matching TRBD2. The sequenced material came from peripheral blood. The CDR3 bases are TGCGCCAGCAGCCCTGGGACTAGCGGAGATTTCACAGATACGCAGTATTTT. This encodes CASSPGTSGDFTDTQYF. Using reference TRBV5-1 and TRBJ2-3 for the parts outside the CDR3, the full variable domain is KAGVTQTPRYLIKTRGQQVTLSCSPISGHRSVSWYQQTPGQGLQFLFEYFSETQRNKGNFPGRFSGRQFSNSRSEMNVSTLELGDSALYLCASSPGTSGDFTDTQYFGPGTRLTVL.